A single sample is the source of the 7 T cell receptor beta chains below, sequenced in a study of somatic mutations in cytotoxic T cells in rheumatoid arthritis. The assay was immunoSEQ multiplex PCR, and TCRdb's table has in-frame clones only and misses some. Of approximately 19,000 clones in the sample, more than 70% are singletons; the top ten hold roughly 27%. The specimen sequenced was CD8+ T cells sorted from blood. Receptors were obtained from an adult with rheumatoid arthritis.

The rearrangement uses TRBV5-6 and TRBJ2-1; tentatively, D is TRBD2 (5 bases). CDR3 length: 13 residues. The ends were cut back, 0 bases at V and 5 bases at J, with 6 bases in the middle. Germline V lookup: CDR1 SGHDT, CDR2 YYEEEE. Written as DNA, the CDR3 is TGTGCCAGCAGCTTGGGGACTCACAATGAGCAGTTCTTC. Protein sequence: CASSLGTHNEQFF.

V is TRBV7-6 and J is TRBJ2-2, with TRBD2 identical over 15 bases. With V trimmed by 4 bases and J by 5 bases, 14 bases remained unmatched. Germline-derived CDR1 and CDR2 are SGHVS and FNYEAQ. The CDR3 has 20 residues. The CDR3 sequence: CASSSLRTSGRASGTGELFF. The CDR3 DNA is TGTGCCAGCAGCTCATTAAGGACTAGCGGGAGGGCTTCGGGTACCGGGGAGCTGTTTTTT.

This clone has just one count. The chain links TRBV7-8 to TRBJ2-1; 7 bases line up with TRBD2. The germline V gene has CDR1 SGHVS and CDR2 FQNEAQ. This CDR3 has 16 residues. V lost 2 bases and J lost 8; bases outside the gene matches: 12. As DNA, the CDR3 is TGTGCCAGCAGCTTATCGGCGGGAGTCTTGGGCGATGAGCAGTTCTTC. Encoded protein: CASSLSAGVLGDEQFF.

The rearrangement joins TRBV7-2 to TRBJ2-2; possibly TRBD2 for D (7 bases). CDR3 length: 17 residues. The V and J ends lost 5 bases and 6 bases respectively, with 22 bases between them. The germline V gene has CDR1 SGHTA and CDR2 FQGNSA. CDR3 sequence (DNA): TGTGCCAGCAGCCAAGCCTTGTCCGCCGGGGGGCCCGGGGAGCTGTTTTTT. It is translated as CASSQALSAGGPGELFF. The full variable domain, completed using reference TRBV7-2 and TRBJ2-2, is GAGVSQSPSNKVTEKGKDVELRCDPISGHTALYWYRQSLGQGLEFLIYFQGNSAPDKSGLPSDRFSAERTGGSVSTLTIQRTQQEDSAVYLCASSQALSAGGPGELFFGEGSRLTVL.

The gene calls are TRBV9 and TRBJ2-7; D perhaps matches TRBD2 (7 bases). This CDR3 has 15 amino acids. V lost 0 bases and J lost 4, with 14 bases in between. The germline V gene encodes CDR1 SGDLS and CDR2 YYNGEE. DNA of the CDR3: TGTGCCAGCAGCGTAGCGGGGGGCCAGGAGTACGAGCAGTACTTC. It translates to CASSVAGGQEYEQYF.

The sample holds one count of this clone. The chain employs TRBV9 and TRBJ2-3; weak D call: TRBD1 (5 bases). Trimming stripped 0 bases from V and 2 bases from J, with 10 bases between. The CDR3 contains 15 residues. Germline CDR1 is SGDLS and CDR2 is YYNGEE. The CDR3 DNA reads TGTGCCAGCAGCGTAGGGTCGACAGACACAGATACGCAGTATTTT. Translating it yields CASSVGSTDTDTQYF.

This rearrangement joins TRBV4-1 to TRBJ1-2, with TRBD1 matching 8 bases. The V and J ends lost 0 bases and 8 bases, in that order; junction bases with no gene match: 8. This CDR3 region has 15 residues. From germline, CDR1 is MGHRA and CDR2 YSYEKL. CDR3 region: CASSQEDRTGMGYTF. Written as DNA, the CDR3 is TGCGCCAGCAGCCAAGAGGACCGGACAGGGATGGGCTACACCTTC.